The 30 T cell receptor beta chains presented below share a single source sample, sequenced in a study of cytomegalovirus exposure and HLA in healthy donors. The PCR ran on 60 Vbeta and 13 Jbeta primers. Profiling relied on immunoSEQ multiplex PCR, and the TCRdb table lists in-frame clones only, not all of them. The sample lists about 160,000 clones, approximately 75% occurring once. Sequences were obtained from PBMCs. The receptors originated from a woman younger than 35 in good health and CMV-seronegative.

This chain links TRBV14 with TRBJ2-7; tentatively, D is TRBD2 (7 bases). From germline, CDR1 is SGHDN and CDR2 FVKESK. The CDR3 covers 14 residues. V dropped 1 base and J dropped 3 bases, with 10 bases sitting between them. The CDR3 protein is CASSQGGGLYEQYF. The DNA for the CDR3 is TGTGCCAGCAGCCAAGGGGGGGGGCTCTACGAGCAGTACTTC.

Of note for this clone: Compared with germline, one end of the junction differs, possibly owing to a read error. This chain links TRBV7-9 with TRBJ2-1; 11 bases are a match to TRBD2. Germline V gene lookup returns CDR1 SEHNR and CDR2 FQNEAQ (reference sequence). This CDR3 is built from 17 residues. CDR3 DNA sequence: TGTTCCAGCAGCACCGGGACTAGCGGTAGCTCCTACAATGAGCAGTTCTTC. Amino acids: CSSSTGTSGSSYNEQFF.

This clone appeared once. The chain joins TRBV5-1 to TRBJ1-1; 10 bases map to TRBD1. Germline-derived CDR1 and CDR2 are SGHRS and YFSETQ. With V trimmed by 5 bases and J by 4 bases, 8 bases remained unmatched. The CDR3 consists of 15 residues. The CDR3: CASRSGTGEGTEAFF. For the CDR3, the DNA is TGCGCCAGCAGATCCGGGACAGGGGAGGGCACTGAAGCTTTCTTT. Complete variable domain (other parts from reference TRBV5-1 and TRBJ1-1): KAGVTQTPRYLIKTRGQQVTLSCSPISGHRSVSWYQQTPGQGLQFLFEYFSETQRNKGNFPGRFSGRQFSNSRSEMNVSTLELGDSALYLCASRSGTGEGTEAFFGQGTRLTVV.

The rearrangement links TRBV28 to TRBJ1-1, with 7 nucleotides matching TRBD1. In germline, CDR1 is MDHEN, CDR2 SYDVKM. This CDR3 has 13 residues. Trimming at V came to 5 bases and at J to 0 bases, leaving 0 bases not matched to a gene. The CDR3 nucleotides read TGTGCCAGCAGTGACAGGGTGAACACTGAAGCTTTCTTT. Encoded protein: CASSDRVNTEAFF.

The V and J genes are TRBV10-3 and TRBJ2-7; D is unclear. This CDR3 is built from 17 residues. The germline V gene encodes CDR1 ENHRY and CDR2 SYGVKD. The V and J ends lost 4 bases and 1 base respectively, with 20 bases between them. The CDR3 sequence is CAISGAPASALSYEQYF. The CDR3 DNA sequence: TGTGCCATCAGTGGGGCCCCTGCCAGTGCTTTGTCCTACGAGCAGTACTTC.

This chain uses TRBV28 with TRBJ2-1, with a tentative D call TRBD1 (6 bases). The CDR3 covers 15 residues. The V end was cut by 1 base, the J end by 3 bases, with 10 bases between. Germline CDR1 reads MDHEN; CDR2 reads SYDVKM. CDR3 sequence (DNA): TGTGCCAGCAGTTTATTTAGGGGACACTACAATGAGCAGTTCTTC. This translates into CASSLFRGHYNEQFF. The whole variable domain, remainder taken from reference TRBV28 and TRBJ2-1, is DVKVTQSSRYLVKRTGEKVFLECVQDMDHENMFWYRQDPGLGLRLIYFSYDVKMKEKGDIPEGYSVSREKKERFSLILESASTNQTSMYLCASSLFRGHYNEQFFGPGTRLTVL.

V and J are TRBV7-9 and TRBJ1-3; no clear D gene. The CDR3 runs to 17 residues. V lost 4 bases, J lost 0 bases, and 16 bases lay in between. Germline values: CDR1 SEHNR, CDR2 FQNEAQ (reference sequence). CDR3 in amino acids: CASSSRQPGSSGNTIYF. The CDR3 DNA is TGTGCCAGCAGCTCCCGACAACCCGGCAGCTCTGGAAACACCATATATTTT.

This chain links TRBV6-5 with TRBJ2-7, with a weak D call TRBD2 (5 bases). The CDR3 length is 14 residues. Deletions cut 2 bases from V and 2 bases from J, with 10 bases between. The germline V gene has CDR1 MNHEY and CDR2 SVGAGI. The CDR3 reads CASSYGGSAYEQYF. The CDR3 DNA reads as TGTGCCAGCAGTTACGGTGGGAGTGCCTACGAGCAGTACTTC.

The chain combines TRBV13 with TRBJ1-2; 8 bases map to TRBD1. CDR1 PRHDT and CDR2 FYEKMQ come from the germline V gene (reference sequence). The CDR3 is 16 residues long. Trimming at V came to 6 bases and at J to 4 bases, leaving 13 bases not matched to a gene. CDR3 protein: CASRRSTGGPLYGYTF. The CDR3 DNA follows: TGTGCCAGCAGAAGATCAACAGGGGGACCTCTCTATGGCTACACCTTC.

The chain links TRBV2 to TRBJ1-6; no definite D call. CDR3 length: 15 residues. The germline V gene has CDR1 SNHLY and CDR2 FYNNEI. V lost 3 bases to trimming and J lost 10 bases, with 16 bases between them. This CDR3 is CASSEGSGSGSPLHF. The CDR3 DNA sequence: TGTGCCAGCAGTGAGGGGTCTGGGTCGGGATCACCCCTCCACTTT. Full variable domain (remainder filled in from reference TRBV2 and TRBJ1-6): EPEVTQTPSHQVTQMGQEVILRCVPISNHLYFYWYRQILGQKVEFLVSFYNNEISEKSEIFDDQFSVERPDGSNFTLKIRSTKLEDSAMYFCASSEGSGSGSPLHFGNGTRLTVT.

The J gene is TRBJ2-3, the V gene TRBV7-9; D gene uncertain. The CDR3 totals 16 residues. CDR1 and CDR2 from the germline V gene are SEHNR and FQNEAQ (reference sequence). V was shortened by 1 base and J by 0 bases, with 11 bases between the two germline ends. Written as DNA, the CDR3 is TGTGCCAGCAGCTTAGGTCCTGACTCTAGCACAGATACGCAGTATTTT. It specifies CASSLGPDSSTDTQYF.

This chain uses TRBV9 with TRBJ2-3, with 7 bases that match TRBD2. The V gene's germline CDR1 is SGDLS and CDR2 YYNGEE. This CDR3 is 15 amino acids long. The V segment lost 4 bases and the J segment 2 bases; nucleotides outside the gene matches: 7. The chain's CDR3 is CASSPRDYNTDTQYF. The DNA of the CDR3 is TGTGCCAGCAGCCCCCGGGACTATAACACAGATACGCAGTATTTT. Complete variable domain (other parts from reference TRBV9 and TRBJ2-3): DSGVTQTPKHLITATGQRVTLRCSPRSGDLSVYWYQQSLDQGLQFLIQYYNGEERAKGNILERFSAQQFPDLHSELNLSSLELGDSALYFCASSPRDYNTDTQYFGPGTRLTVL.

The chain employs TRBV21-1 and TRBJ2-4; the D call TRBD2 from the table was never checked on the DNA. TRBV21-1 represents a pseudogene. The CDR3 totals 17 residues. The CDR3 sequence: CASSKDPGRAAKNIQYF. CDR3 in DNA: TGTGCCAGCAGCAAAGATCCGGGGAGGGCGGCCAAAAACATTCAGTACTTC.

The J gene is TRBJ2-1, the V gene TRBV29-1; TRBD2 agrees at 8 bases. The CDR3 is made up of 13 amino acids. The V gene end was trimmed by 7 bases and the J gene end by 10 bases; junction bases not matched to a gene: 12. The germline V gene encodes CDR1 SQVTM and CDR2 ANQGSEA. CDR3: CSAHSPGLDEQFF. The DNA for the CDR3 is TGCAGCGCCCATTCGCCGGGACTAGACGAGCAGTTCTTC.

V is TRBV12-5 and J is TRBJ2-2; maybe TRBD2 (6 bases). Germline V gene lookup returns CDR1 LGHNT and CDR2 FRNRAP. The CDR3 runs 15 residues. Deletions cut 6 bases from V and 7 bases from J, with 18 bases between. The CDR3 sequence: CASGTLAGMVGELFF. Here the CDR3 DNA reads TGTGCTAGTGGAACCCTGGCGGGGATGGTCGGGGAGCTGTTTTTT.

Only a few counts were recorded for this clone. The chain has TRBV7-3 and TRBJ1-2, with 8 bases fitting TRBD1. The germline gives CDR1 SGHTA, CDR2 FQGTGA. V trimming: 6 bases; J trimming: 6 bases; junction bases outside the gene matches: 12. The CDR3 loop spans 15 amino acids. The CDR3 bases are TGTGCCAGCAGGTACTCAGCCGGGACAGGAAATGGCTACACCTTC. It translates to CASRYSAGTGNGYTF. Drawing the rest from reference TRBV7-3 and TRBJ1-2, the complete variable domain is GAGVSQTPSNKVTEKGKYVELRCDPISGHTALYWYRQSLGQGPEFLIYFQGTGAADDSGLPNDRFFAVRPEGSVSTLKIQRTERGDSAVYLCASRYSAGTGNGYTFGSGTRLTVV.

The chain uses TRBV27 and TRBJ1-2; no clear D gene. Trimming shortened V by 8 bases and J by 11 bases, and 21 bases separated the two germline ends. The CDR3 consists of 13 residues. CDR1 and CDR2 (germline): MNHEY, SMNVEV (reference sequence). The CDR3 here is CASAGTPLSRYTF. In nucleotides, the CDR3 is TGTGCCAGCGCGGGTACCCCCTTGTCACGATACACCTTC.

The J gene is TRBJ2-7, the V gene TRBV25-1, with 7 bases identical to TRBD1. V lost 7 bases, J lost 2 bases, and 5 bases stayed unmatched. The CDR3 sequence is 13 residues long. Looked up from germline, CDR1 is MGHDK and CDR2 is SYGVNS. The CDR3 is CASTPGGTYEQYF. The CDR3 DNA follows: TGTGCCAGCACGCCAGGGGGAACCTACGAGCAGTACTTC.

The chain employs TRBV2 and TRBJ1-6, with D perhaps matching TRBD1 (6 bases). V dropped 7 bases and J dropped 5 bases, with 12 bases sitting between them. The CDR3 runs to 14 residues. Germline assignment: CDR1 SNHLY and CDR2 FYNNEI. CDR3 loop: CASKRTDDNSPLHF. The DNA for the CDR3 is TGTGCCAGCAAAAGGACAGACGATAATTCACCCCTCCACTTT. The full variable domain, rest sourced from reference TRBV2 and TRBJ1-6, is EPEVTQTPSHQVTQMGQEVILRCVPISNHLYFYWYRQILGQKVEFLVSFYNNEISEKSEIFDDQFSVERPDGSNFTLKIRSTKLEDSAMYFCASKRTDDNSPLHFGNGTRLTVT.

This clone was detected once. The chain is built from TRBV10-2 and TRBJ1-4; TRBD1 matches 9 bases. CDR3 length equals 15 residues. Germline V lookup: CDR1 WSHSY, CDR2 SAAADI. V was clipped by 3 bases and J by 8 bases; unmatched bases: 7. CDR3 in amino acids: CASSDTGQGLEKLFF. The CDR3 DNA follows: TGCGCCAGCAGTGATACAGGACAGGGGCTCGAAAAACTGTTTTTT.

The genes are TRBV7-2 and TRBJ1-3; D remains ambiguous. The V end lost 2 bases, the J end lost 4 bases, and 6 bases lay between the germline ends. Germline-derived CDR1 and CDR2 are SGHTA and FQGNSA. CDR3 length equals 13 residues. CDR3 nucleotide sequence: TGTGCCAGCAGCTTACAGCGCGGAAACACCATATATTTT. It yields the protein CASSLQRGNTIYF.

The chain carries TRBV19 and TRBJ1-1, with D tentatively TRBD1 (5 bases). CDR1 LNHDA and CDR2 SQIVND come from the germline V gene (reference sequence). Trimming shortened V by 0 bases and J by 6 bases, and 8 bases separated the two germline ends. This CDR3 has 13 residues. CDR3 sequence (DNA): TGTGCCAGTAGTATAGATCAGGGCGCTGAAGCTTTCTTT. Translating it yields CASSIDQGAEAFF.

This chain joins TRBV2 and TRBJ2-5; 7 bases match TRBD2. There are 14 residues in the CDR3. The trim removed 7 bases at V and 1 base at J, leaving 6 bases unmatched. CDR1 SNHLY and CDR2 FYNNEI come from the germline V gene. This CDR3 is CASIGDYGQETQYF. The CDR3, as DNA: TGTGCCAGCATCGGGGACTATGGCCAAGAGACCCAGTACTTC. The full variable domain, rest sourced from reference TRBV2 and TRBJ2-5, is EPEVTQTPSHQVTQMGQEVILRCVPISNHLYFYWYRQILGQKVEFLVSFYNNEISEKSEIFDDQFSVERPDGSNFTLKIRSTKLEDSAMYFCASIGDYGQETQYFGPGTRLLVL.

The rearrangement links TRBV2 to TRBJ2-7; weak D call: TRBD2 (6 bases). CDR1 SNHLY and CDR2 FYNNEI come from the germline V gene. Between the trimmed V and J ends, which lost 2 bases and 3 bases, there was a span of 14 bases. The CDR3 loop spans 15 amino acids. The CDR3 loop reads CASSEWDLWGYEQYF. The DNA of the CDR3 is TGTGCCAGCAGTGAATGGGACTTATGGGGCTACGAGCAGTACTTC.

V and J are TRBV5-1 and TRBJ1-1, with a possible D match to TRBD1 (6 bases). The CDR3 spans 14 residues. Trimming left V 4 bases short and J 1 base short, with 11 bases between. Germline CDR1 and CDR2: SGHRS and YFSETQ. The CDR3 loop reads CASSPGQPNTEAFF. CDR3 in DNA: TGCGCCAGCAGCCCCGGACAGCCGAACACTGAAGCTTTCTTT. Full variable domain (outside the CDR3, taken from reference TRBV5-1 and TRBJ1-1): KAGVTQTPRYLIKTRGQQVTLSCSPISGHRSVSWYQQTPGQGLQFLFEYFSETQRNKGNFPGRFSGRQFSNSRSEMNVSTLELGDSALYLCASSPGQPNTEAFFGQGTRLTVV.

The chain is built from TRBV7-9 and TRBJ1-2; 9 bases are shared with TRBD1. Unmatched junction bases numbered 7, after V lost 1 base and J lost 7 bases. The CDR3 length is 15 residues. Germline V gene sequence: CDR1 SEHNR, CDR2 FQNEAQ (reference sequence). The CDR3 region has the DNA TGTGCCAGCAGCTTAGGACAGGGGGGATGGACTGGCTACACCTTC. As protein: CASSLGQGGWTGYTF.

This chain joins TRBV25-1 and TRBJ1-4, with 8 bases identical to TRBD1. The germline V gene encodes CDR1 MGHDK and CDR2 SYGVNS. The ends lost 3 bases at V and 8 bases at J; junction bases unmatched: 5. This CDR3 spans 14 amino acids. The DNA of the CDR3 is TGTGCCAGCAGTGATCCCGGGACAGGCGAAAAACTGTTTTTT. It encodes CASSDPGTGEKLFF.

The chain has TRBV28 and TRBJ2-7; 9 nucleotides match TRBD2. Trimming removed 1 base from V and 5 bases from J; junction bases left unmatched: 30. Germline V CDR1 and CDR2: MDHEN, SYDVKM. This CDR3 is 23 amino acids long. The CDR3 protein is CASSLLVEGWASGTNWEGNEQYF. CDR3 bases: TGTGCCAGCAGTTTATTGGTGGAGGGTTGGGCTAGCGGGACCAATTGGGAGGGGAACGAGCAGTACTTC.

This chain links TRBV4-1 with TRBJ2-7, with TRBD1 as a possible D gene (5 bases). Germline lookup yields CDR1 MGHRA and CDR2 YSYEKL. Trimming removed 3 bases at V and 0 bases at J, with 15 bases between. CDR3 length: 16 amino acids. In nucleotides, the CDR3 is TGCGCCAGCAGCCAGATACCAAGGGGCAGCTCCTACGAGCAGTACTTC. This encodes CASSQIPRGSSYEQYF.

J is TRBJ2-2 and V is TRBV7-2; 7 nucleotides match TRBD1. Trimming cost V 3 bases and J 8 bases; bases outside gene matches: 9. Germline V gene sequence: CDR1 SGHTA, CDR2 FQGNSA. There are 15 residues in the CDR3. The CDR3 DNA sequence: TGTGCCAGCAGCTTGAACAGGGGATTGACAGGGGAGCTGTTTTTT. This codes for CASSLNRGLTGELFF.